This entry features one T cell receptor beta chain sequence. The antigen it binds to is not known. The input lacks base qualities; no much larger clone sits a single base away. The donors were healthy, HIV-negative adults who had no recently reported acute infections or vaccinations. Only Caucasian adults living in Nashville, Tennessee, USA were represented among the donors. For unsorted samples, 70 million to 95 million PBMCs were counted, and genomic DNA was extracted using the QIAamp DNA Blood Mini kit. After blood collection by leukapheresis, PBMCs were isolated using Ficoll-Histopaque density gradient centrifugation and then cryopreserved in the vapor phase of liquid nitrogen. From its cysteine to its phenylalanine, the CDR3 spans 17 amino acids. The DNA shown is the 51-base CDR3, in frame from base 1. CDR1 and CDR2 (KGHSH, LQKENI) derive from the germline V gene. At the junction V is shortened by 3 bases and J by 3 bases; bases outside the gene matches: 10.

This entry belongs to a study of shared clonotypes between healthy human individuals (TCRdb year 2020). Broadly, across the study: A couple of women and three men aged 18 to 49 years were included in the cohort. The study deeply sequenced blood TCR repertoires of five healthy adults to estimate repertoire size and the extent of clonotype sharing between individuals. Different laboratories and diverse techniques were used to prepare libraries and sequence TCR repertoires, to increase sequencing depth and limit assay-specific biases. Between about 0.94 and 10 billion PBMCs per donor were obtained by leukapheresis.

TCR CDR3 regions were amplified from genomic DNA by multiplex PCR using the deep immunoSEQ assay. Genomic DNA extracted from each cell subset was distributed evenly over all wells of several immunoSEQ 96-well plates, and each plate served as one replicate. For unsorted PBMC, approximately 0.3 ug genomic DNA, equal to 30,000 or so T cell genomes, was loaded into each replicate PCR. Unsorted PBMC genomic DNA was sequenced across ten immunoSEQ deep assay plates. Purified libraries were quantified with a Qubit 3.0 fluorometer, sized on a Bioanalyzer 2100, and re-quantified with the KAPA Library Quantification kit. Every immunoSEQ 96-well plate was sequenced on a separate single-read 150-cycle Illumina NextSeq 550 flow cell. Concerning the study's data processing: The immunoSEQ output contained only junctional sequences without quality scores, so filtering could not match that applied to full-length reads. To assign V/J genes and CDR3, sequences were annotated using PyIR, a Python wrapper for IgBLAST v1.9, with IMGT germline references. Any read was removed if the V/J assignment was weak (E-value above 1e-6), the CDR3 was missing, or the read contained stop codons, out-of-frame junctions, or ambiguous translated residues. V3J clonotypes were defined by identical inferred V gene, J gene, and CDR3 amino acid sequence. Percentage overlap between repertoires was calculated by dividing the number of shared unique clonotypes by the size of the smaller repertoire. Three approaches were used to assess repertoire richness: RTK rarefaction, the Chao1 estimator, and Recon v2.1 estimates of unobserved clonotypes. TCRdb holds this immuneACCESS table with in-frame rearrangements only. Some clones are missing; in checked studies, unresolved V genes explain under half, and the rest has no known cause. The DNA gave D and trimming, while V, J and clone size come from that table. In this sample the table shows about 480,000 clones, over 75% of which occur a single time. The ten largest clonotypes hold around 12% of the sample.

The full study reports these points: Sampling was limited to blood, and TCR repertoires in tissue likely differ from TCR repertoires in blood. Because the study included only a small number of donors, the genetic and exposure-history diversity represented was limited. Pairwise subsampling led to the expectation that sequencing depth would affect the degree of clonotype sharing among donors.

The TCR originated in a woman aged 40 to 50 in good health. Some clones in this sample may be carry-over from other donors' samples. Sequences were obtained from PBMCs. The V and J segments used are TRBV18 and TRBJ1-4, and TRBD1 aligns with 7 junction nucleotides. The DNA reads TGTGCCAGCTCACCCTTCTCATCACAGGGGTCTAATGAAAAACTGTTTTTT. Translated, it reads CASSPFSSQGSNEKLFF. Supplemented by the reference TRBV18 and TRBJ1-4 proteins around the CDR3, the complete variable domain is NAGVMQNPRHLVRRRGQEARLRCSPMKGHSHVYWYRQLPEEGLKFMVYLQKENIIDESGMPKERFSAEFPKEGPSILRIQQVVRGDSAAYFCASSPFSSQGSNEKLFFGSGTQLSVL.